This is a list of T cell receptor beta chains from one sample in a study of T cells after yellow fever vaccination. TCRdb reprocessed the 5' RACE reads via MiXCR and lists one record per CDR3 protein. The sample includes hundreds of thousands of distinct CDR3 sequences, roughly an eighth of them seen just once. Sample: CD4+ T cells sorted from PBMCs, taken 15 days after the yellow fever booster vaccination. The receptor set was obtained from a young man who received the YFV17D yellow fever vaccine. Both conserved end residues are part of each CDR3. A D gene is named only where the DNA matches it firmly. For some rows the clone size is stated as once, few or many, or as a class when expanded; others skip it.

>TRBD1|TRBJ1-4|few|TRBV9
TGTGCCAGCAGTGAGGCCGGGACAGGTGGGGAAAAACTGTTTTTT
CASSEAGTGGEKLFF
>NA|TRBJ2-3|few|TRBV20-1
TGCAGTGCCGGGGGACAGCCAGGGGATACGCAGTATTTT
CSAGGQPGDTQYF
>NA|TRBJ1-2|few|TRBV3-1
TGTGCCAGCAGCCAAGGCGGGGGGCGCCGGGACCATGGCTACACCTTC
CASSQGGGRRDHGYTF
>NA|TRBJ1-3|NA|TRBV20-1
TGCAGTGCTAGAGATCCTGGGGCTGGAAACACCATATATTTT
CSARDPGAGNTIYF
>NA|TRBJ2-2|many|TRBV20-1
TGCAGTGCTATACAGGAGGCGAACACCGGGGAGCTGTTTTTT
CSAIQEANTGELFF
>TRBD1|TRBJ1-2|NA|TRBV18
TGTGCCAGCTCATCCCCAGGGGGGCCAAACTATGGCTACACCTTC
CASSSPGGPNYGYTF
>TRBD1|TRBJ1-5|few|TRBV6-5
TGTGCCAGCAGAGCGGACAGGAGCAATCAGCCCCAGCATTTT
CASRADRSNQPQHF
>NA|TRBJ2-4|few|TRBV7-3
TGTGCCAGCAGCTGGGACGGGGGAGGCATTCAGTACTTC
CASSWDGGGIQYF
>NA|TRBJ1-4|NA|TRBV20-1
TGCAGTGCGTACGGGGTCTCCGGGACCGAGTACAATGGGGGTGAAAAACTGTTTTTT
CSAYGVSGTEYNGGEKLFF
>NA|TRBJ1-1|NA|TRBV4-1
TGCGCCAGCAGCCAAGACAGGGCCTCGACTGAAGCTTTCTTT
CASSQDRASTEAFF
>NA|TRBJ1-1|NA|TRBV29-1
TGCAGCTTTCGAAAGGGATCGAACACTGAAGCTTTCTTT
CSFRKGSNTEAFF
>NA|TRBJ2-1|many|TRBV2
TGTGCCAGCACCACGGATAAGGGGGGTGAGCAGTTCTTC
CASTTDKGGEQFF
>NA|TRBJ2-2|NA|TRBV11-3
TGTGCCAGCAGCGCGCGGGGGAACACCGGGGAGCTGTTTTTT
CASSARGNTGELFF
>NA|TRBJ1-2|NA|TRBV6-6
TGTGCCAGCAGTTACCGGCAGTGGGGGGCGGTTGGCTACACCTTC
CASSYRQWGAVGYTF
>NA|TRBJ1-5|NA|TRBV2
TGTGCCAGTACGTCCGGGACAAATAGGATTGGTGGACAGCCCCAGCATTTT
CASTSGTNRIGGQPQHF
>NA|TRBJ1-2|few|TRBV4-2
TGTGCCAGCAGCCCAAGGGAGGGAGACGGTGGCTACACCTTC
CASSPREGDGGYTF
>NA|TRBJ2-7|NA|TRBV7-8
TGTGCCAGCAGCCCTCGACGGACAGCCGACGAGCAGTACTTC
CASSPRRTADEQYF
>NA|TRBJ1-1|few|TRBV5-1
TGCGCCAGCAGCTTATTAAATCCGAACACTGAAGCTTTCTTT
CASSLLNPNTEAFF
>TRBD2|TRBJ2-5|few|TRBV15
TGTGCCACCAGCAGAGCTAGCGGGGTGATAATCCAAGAGACCCAGTACTTC
CATSRASGVIIQETQYF
>NA|TRBJ2-7|few|TRBV10-3
TGTGCCATCAGCTGGGGCGGTACCTACGAGCAGTACTTC
CAISWGGTYEQYF
>NA|TRBJ1-1|few|TRBV12-3/TRBV12-4
TGTGCCAGCAGTTTAGCGCAGGGTAAGCTCGGGGAAGCTTTCTTT
CASSLAQGKLGEAFF
>NA|TRBJ2-2|few|TRBV11-2
TGTGCCAGCAGCTTTTCGACCGGGGAGCTGTTTTTT
CASSFSTGELFF
>NA|TRBJ2-1|few|TRBV12-3/TRBV12-4
TGTGCCAGCGATAGGGGGAATGAGCAGTTCTTC
CASDRGNEQFF
>TRBD1|TRBJ2-2|NA|TRBV7-9
TGTGCCAGCAGCTCCCGGGACAGGGGGCAGACCGGGGAGCTGTTTTTT
CASSSRDRGQTGELFF
>NA|TRBJ2-2|NA|TRBV11-2
TGTGCCAGCAGCGCCATCCCGAACACCGGGGAGCTGTTTTTT
CASSAIPNTGELFF
>NA|TRBJ2-7|NA|TRBV6-5
TGTGCCAGCTGGGCAGGGTTGGGGGAGCAGTACTTC
CASWAGLGEQYF
>NA|TRBJ2-5|few|TRBV7-6
TGTGCCAGCAGCCAGACGCCAACGCAAGAGACCCAGTACTTC
CASSQTPTQETQYF
>NA|TRBJ2-3|many|TRBV10-3
TGTGCCATCAGTGACCCGAAGGAGGGCGATACGCAGTATTTT
CAISDPKEGDTQYF
>NA|TRBJ1-1|many|TRBV6-2/TRBV6-3
TGTGCCAGCCGAATGATGGCTGAAGCTTTCTTT
CASRMMAEAFF
>TRBD1|TRBJ1-3|few|TRBV5-4
TGTGCCAGCAGCACAGGACAGGGGGTCTCTGGAAACACCATATATTTT
CASSTGQGVSGNTIYF
>TRBD2|TRBJ2-1|many|TRBV4-2
TGTGCCAGCAGACCCACCCTCACTAGCGGGGGGCTGCTCAGTGCCTACAATGAGCAGTTCTTC
CASRPTLTSGGLLSAYNEQFF
>NA|TRBJ1-2|NA|TRBV20-1
TGCAGTGCTAGCTGGAATTCTAACTATGGCTACACCTTC
CSASWNSNYGYTF
>NA|TRBJ2-4|few|TRBV20-1
TGCAGTGCTAAGAGGGCCAAAAACATTCAGTACTTC
CSAKRAKNIQYF
>TRBD1|TRBJ2-5|few|TRBV11-3
TGTGCCAGCAGCTCGACAGGGGCCCCGCAGTACTTC
CASSSTGAPQYF
>NA|TRBJ1-2|few|TRBV20-1
TGCAGTGCTAGAGAGAGTCAGGGGAACGGCGGCTACACCTTC
CSARESQGNGGYTF
>NA|TRBJ2-1|few|TRBV3-1
TGTGCCAGCAGCCGGCGAGGGACCGCTGAGCAGTTCTTC
CASSRRGTAEQFF
>NA|TRBJ1-5|few|TRBV7-2
TGTGCCAGCAGCCGTGGAGGGACTGGGCAGCCCCAGCATTTT
CASSRGGTGQPQHF
>TRBD1|TRBJ2-5|few|TRBV4-2
TGTGCCAGCAGCCAAGACCCTACAGGGGGCCAAGAGACCCAGTACTTC
CASSQDPTGGQETQYF
>TRBD2|TRBJ2-3|few|TRBV12-3/TRBV12-4
TGTGCCAGCATCGCGCGGGGGGGCATCACAGATACGCAGTATTTT
CASIARGGITDTQYF
>TRBD1|TRBJ1-2|NA|TRBV7-2
TGTGCCAGCAGCCTAGACAGGGGGTATCGTGGCTACACCTTC
CASSLDRGYRGYTF
>TRBD1|TRBJ2-1|many|TRBV18
TGTGCCAGCTCACCATCACAGGGGTCCTACAATGAGCAGTTCTTC
CASSPSQGSYNEQFF
>TRBD2|TRBJ2-1|NA|TRBV7-9
TGTGCCAGCAGCTTAGTGGGGACTAGAATCGGCAATGAGCAGTTCTTC
CASSLVGTRIGNEQFF
>TRBD1|TRBJ2-1|NA|TRBV7-2
TGTGCCAGCACCCCCGGACAGGGCAGCAATGAGCAGTTCTTC
CASTPGQGSNEQFF
>NA|TRBJ1-6|few|TRBV4-1
TGCGCCAGCAGCCACCCAACTAAAGTCCGCTATAATTCACCCCTCCACTTT
CASSHPTKVRYNSPLHF
>NA|TRBJ2-3|few|TRBV20-1
TGCAGTGCCCCCCGATCCGGAGGTACGCAGTATTTT
CSAPRSGGTQYF
>NA|TRBJ2-7|once|TRBV12-3/TRBV12-4
TGTGCCAGCAGTTTAGGCGGCTCCAGCTCCTACGAGCAGTACTTC
CASSLGGSSSYEQYF
>NA|TRBJ2-3|few|TRBV7-2
TGTGCCAGCAGCCCTTACCCAGATACGCAGTATTTT
CASSPYPDTQYF
>NA|TRBJ1-1|NA|TRBV20-1
TGCAGTGCTAGCCCTCGGACAGTTCGGACTGAAGCTTTCTTT
CSASPRTVRTEAFF
>NA|TRBJ2-5|many|TRBV10-1
TGCGCCAGCTCAAGGACTGGCCAAGAGACCCAGTACTTC
CASSRTGQETQYF
>TRBD1|TRBJ2-7|NA|TRBV4-1
TGCGCCAGCGCCCTCCGGGACAGAGACACCTACGAGCAGTACTTC
CASALRDRDTYEQYF
>NA|TRBJ2-2|NA|TRBV7-3
TGTGCCAGCAGCTTAACTCGGGACATGATGAACACCGGGGAGCTGTTTTTT
CASSLTRDMMNTGELFF